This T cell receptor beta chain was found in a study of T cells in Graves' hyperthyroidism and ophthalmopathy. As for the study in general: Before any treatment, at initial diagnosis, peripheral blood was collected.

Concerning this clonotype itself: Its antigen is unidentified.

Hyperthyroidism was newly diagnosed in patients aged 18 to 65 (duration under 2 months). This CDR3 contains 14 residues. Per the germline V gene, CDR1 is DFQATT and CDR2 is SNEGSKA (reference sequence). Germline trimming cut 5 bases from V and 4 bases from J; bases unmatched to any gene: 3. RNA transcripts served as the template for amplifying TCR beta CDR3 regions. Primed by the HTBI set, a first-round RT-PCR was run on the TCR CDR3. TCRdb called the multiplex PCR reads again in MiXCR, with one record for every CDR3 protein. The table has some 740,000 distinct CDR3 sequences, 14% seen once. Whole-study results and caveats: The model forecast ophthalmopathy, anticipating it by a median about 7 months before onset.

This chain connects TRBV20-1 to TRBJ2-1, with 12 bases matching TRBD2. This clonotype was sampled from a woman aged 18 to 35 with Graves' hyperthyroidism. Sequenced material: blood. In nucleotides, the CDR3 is TGCAGTGCTCGGACTAGCGGGAAGTACAATGAGCAGTTCTTC. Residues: CSARTSGKYNEQFF.